The entry below gives a single T cell receptor beta chain sequence along with its context. Antigen: not known. Alongside a J-beta primer mix, a sample-barcoded 5' primer served in a second PCR lasting 7 to 11 cycles. There were at least 3 million CDR3-containing paired-end reads obtained from each sample. TCRdb independently ran MiXCR on the 5' RACE reads; one entry per CDR3 protein. Of 550,000 to 600,000 distinct CDR3 sequences in the sample, 27% were seen once. The data stem from a study of blood T cells in healthy people across ages. Study results and limitations: More naive CD4+ cells and higher diversity were found in long-lived than in aged donors.

Healthy Caucasians from Russia aged roughly 6 to 90 served as donors. About 10 milliliters of peripheral blood were drawn from each donor into EDTA-treated tubes. The J segment lost 7 bases and the V segment lost 0 bases, leaving 3 bases of the junction unmatched. The CDR3 is 14 amino acids. Germline CDR1 SGHRS, CDR2 YFSETQ. Sequenced input: blood. The TCR comes from a woman aged 65 to 85 in good health. The rearrangement uses TRBV5-1 and TRBJ1-4; TRBD1 matches 7 bases. CDR3 protein: CASSLEGAGEKLFF. The CDR3 coding sequence is TGCGCCAGCAGCTTGGAGGGGGCAGGTGAAAAACTGTTTTTT.